The 10 T cell receptor beta chains below all came from one sample that was sequenced in a study of T cells in women clearing cervical HPV infection (dated 2018 in TCRdb). The library was obtained by the immunoSEQ multiplex PCR assay. TCRdb mirrors the immuneACCESS table, restricted to in-frame sequences. Some clones are absent from its copies; in checked studies, under half trace to an unresolved V gene, and the reason for the others is unknown. The sample has fewer than 15,000 clones on record. Under 30% of the sample rests with the top ten. The specimen was blood buffy coat. These receptors all stem from a woman between 18 and 69 years old with a cervical HPV16 infection that either progressed to CIN3+ or cleared (not recorded which).

To note about this clone: The CDR3 end lies 3 residues beyond the end of the read and is filled in from the germline J gene. The V and J genes are TRBV20-1 and TRBJ1-2; perhaps TRBD1 as D (5 bases). With 2 bases removed from V and 4 bases from J, the gap between germline ends came to 14 bases. This CDR3 is 14 amino acids long. In germline, CDR1 is DFQATT, CDR2 SNEGSKA (reference sequence). The CDR3 is CSARQIETVYGYTF. The part of the CDR3 DNA that was read is TGCAGTGCTAGACAAATCGAGACAGTCTATGGC.

A remark on this clone: The read ends 3 residues before the CDR3 terminus; that terminus is restored from the germline J gene. This chain uses TRBV7-2 with TRBJ2-3; D is possibly TRBD2 (6 bases). Germline V gene data show CDR1 as SGHTA and CDR2 as FQGNSA. The V gene lost 5 bases and the J gene lost 1 base, with 10 bases spanning the gap. The CDR3 has 14 amino acids. The covered CDR3 bases are TGTGCCAGCAGCCCGGACTATGGCACAGATACG. Protein: CASSPDYGTDT. The complete CDR3 protein is CASSPDYGTDTQYF.

Concerning this clone: The read falls 3 residues short of the CDR3 end, and the missing part is taken from the germline J gene. The V gene is TRBV12-3 or TRBV12-4, the J gene TRBJ2-7; D ambiguous. Between the trimmed V and J ends, which lost 7 bases and 0 bases, there was a span of 13 bases. This CDR3 has 14 amino acids. The CDR3 here is CASNRGGSSYEQYF. Incomplete CDR3 DNA: TGTGCCAGCAACAGAGGTGGGTCCTCCTACGAG.

A note on this clone: The CDR3 end is not reached by the read, which stops 3 residues before it; the germline J gene fills it in. The V and J genes are TRBV19 and TRBJ2-3; 10 bases line up with TRBD1. Germline-derived CDR1 and CDR2 are LNHDA and SQIVND (reference sequence). Trimming at V came to 5 bases and at J to 3 bases, leaving 5 bases not matched to a gene. The CDR3 is 15 residues long. The CDR3 DNA, read in part, is TGTGCCAGTAGTCCCGACAGGGGGCTGACAGATACG. Translated: CASSPDRGLTDT. The whole CDR3 region reads CASSPDRGLTDTQYF.

Remarks on this clone: The CDR3 end falls 3 residues outside the read, so it is completed with the germline J gene. The genes are TRBV5-1 and TRBJ2-1; 8 bases are a match to TRBD2. The V segment lost 4 bases and the J segment 2 bases; nucleotides outside the gene matches: 5. The V gene's germline CDR1 is SGHRS and CDR2 YFSETQ. The CDR3 is 15 residues long. The sequenced part of the CDR3 DNA is TGCGCCAGCAGCCAGAGCGGGGGAACCTACAATGAG. Protein product: CASSQSGGTYNE. The complete CDR3 reads CASSQSGGTYNEQFF.

With respect to this clone: The CDR3 is cut off 3 residues early in the read; its end comes from the germline J gene. V usage is TRBV5-4 and J usage is TRBJ2-2; no firm D call. The germline CDR1 and CDR2 sequences are SGHNT and YYREEE (reference sequence). This CDR3 has 16 amino acids. Trimming shortened V by 0 bases and J by 4 bases, and 13 bases separated the two germline ends. The CDR3 spells CASSLASVGPTGELFF. CDR3 DNA, as far as it was read: TGTGCCAGCAGCTTGGCGTCCGTGGGCCCCACCGGGGAG.

The chain's CDR3 is CASSQEWQPDQPQHF. CDR3 bases read: TGCGCCAGCAGCCAAGAATGGCAACCTGATCAGCCC. This chain links TRBV4-1 with TRBJ1-5; D is uncertain. The read terminates 3 residues before the CDR3 end, so the remaining end is supplied by the germline J gene. This CDR3 comprises 15 residues. V lost 0 bases and J lost 5, with 11 bases in between. CDR1 and CDR2 from the germline V gene are MGHRA and YSYEKL.

Judged by frequency, this clone is medium-sized. The read halts 3 residues ahead of the CDR3 end, with the missing end drawn from the germline J gene. V and J are TRBV20-1 and TRBJ2-7; 9 bases line up with TRBD1. The CDR3 length is 15 residues. In germline, CDR1 is DFQATT, CDR2 SNEGSKA (reference sequence). V dropped 6 bases and J dropped 4; count of bases not matched to a gene: 13. The CDR3 DNA, read in part, is TGCAGTGCCACTCAACCGGGACAGGGTTTGTACGAG. It yields the protein CSATQPGQGLYE. The full CDR3 reads CSATQPGQGLYEQYF.

Details on this clone: Read data end 3 residues before the CDR3 end; the end is taken from the germline J gene. The chain employs TRBV14 and TRBJ1-6; D unclear. Trimming removed 0 bases at V and 7 bases at J, with 13 bases between. Germline V CDR1 and CDR2: SGHDN, FVKESK. The CDR3 contains 16 residues. Partial CDR3 DNA: TGTGCCAGCAGCCAAGATCCGGTCGAAAGAAATTCACCC. Its translation: CASSQDPVERNSP. The whole CDR3 protein reads CASSQDPVERNSPLHF.

Concerning this clone: The sequence runs out 3 residues before the end of the CDR3; the remainder is reconstructed from the germline J gene. The chain carries TRBV5-1 and TRBJ2-5, with D possibly TRBD2 on 5 matching bases. The V end lost 7 bases, the J end lost 4 bases, and 14 bases lay between the germline ends. Germline CDR1 reads SGHRS; CDR2 reads YFSETQ. The CDR3 consists of 13 residues. CDR3 protein: CASFGPAGETQYF. The DNA read from the CDR3 is TGCGCCAGCTTTGGCCCGGCGGGAGAGACC.